This is a list of T cell receptor beta chains from one sample in a study of T cells in Graves' hyperthyroidism and ophthalmopathy. One entry per CDR3 protein, called by TCRdb with MiXCR from the multiplex PCR reads. This sample has 460,000 or so distinct CDR3 sequences, with roughly 14% found just once. The sequencing input was blood. These receptors originate from a woman aged 18 to 35 with Graves' hyperthyroidism. Both conserved end residues are part of each CDR3. D genes are given only for firm matches. Clone size is shown for a subset of rows, as once, few, many or a class of expanded clone.

j_call clone_size v_call d_call cdr3_nt cdr3_aa
TRBJ1-2 few TRBV5-1 NA TGCGCCAGCAGCTCGACCAACCGAGTCTATGGCTACACCTTC CASSSTNRVYGYTF
TRBJ1-1 many TRBV6-5 NA TGTGCCAGCAGTTACGATCGCAGGGGTACTGAAGCTTTCTTT CASSYDRRGTEAFF
TRBJ2-1 many TRBV11-1 NA TGTGCCAGCAGCTTAGCCACAGGGCTACCCTACGCGGCTGGAAGATACAATGAGCAGTTCTTC CASSLATGLPYAAGRYNEQFF
TRBJ2-1 NA TRBV6-5 NA TGTGCCAGCAGTTACTCTCCGGGACACTACAATGAGCAGTTCTTC CASSYSPGHYNEQFF
TRBJ1-2 NA TRBV30 NA TGTGCCTGGGAGCCCGGAGGGGCGACTGGCTACACCTTC CAWEPGGATGYTF
TRBJ1-5 NA TRBV19 TRBD1 TGTGCCAGTAGCCTGGGACAGCTTGGAAGGGGCAATCAGCCCCAGCATTTT CASSLGQLGRGNQPQHF
TRBJ2-5 many TRBV6-4 TRBD2 TGTGCCAGCAGTGACCGACTAGCAGGGCCCCAGTACTTC CASSDRLAGPQYF
TRBJ1-2 few TRBV25-1 NA TGTGCCAGCACCGACACCTCCCGAGGCTACACCTTC CASTDTSRGYTF
TRBJ1-2 many TRBV20-1 NA TGCAGTGCTTTAGACAGTAACTATGGCTACACCTTC CSALDSNYGYTF
TRBJ1-5 many TRBV12-3/TRBV12-4 NA TGTGCCAGCAGTCAGGAAAATCAGCCCCAGCATTTT CASSQENQPQHF
TRBJ1-1 many TRBV7-8 NA TGTGCCAGCAGCTTAGCCTCAGGGGAAGCTTTCTTT CASSLASGEAFF
TRBJ2-1 many TRBV27 NA TGTGCCAGCAGTTTGGTGGGTTACGGGGACGATGAGCAGTTCTTC CASSLVGYGDDEQFF
TRBJ2-7 many TRBV11-3 TRBD1 TGTGCCAGCAGTAAGAGACAGGGGGCCTCCTACGAGCAGTACTTC CASSKRQGASYEQYF
TRBJ2-1 NA TRBV10-1 NA TGCGCCAGCAGCGGCAGCTCTTCGGGCTACAATGAGCAGTTCTTC CASSGSSSGYNEQFF
TRBJ2-7 many TRBV27 NA TGTGCCAGCAGTTTATCCTTCTATTACGAGCAGTACTTC CASSLSFYYEQYF
TRBJ1-3 NA TRBV10-3 TRBD1 TGTGCCATCAGTACCGTGACAGGGACTGGAAACACCATATATTTT CAISTVTGTGNTIYF
TRBJ1-1 many TRBV19 TRBD1 TGTGCCAGTAGTCAAGGGACAGGTTGGGGTGAAGCTTTCTTT CASSQGTGWGEAFF
TRBJ1-6 few TRBV20-1 NA TGCAGTGCTAGAGATGTTGCGACCCCGAGTAACTCACCCCTCCACTTT CSARDVATPSNSPLHF
TRBJ2-5 many TRBV15 NA TGTGCCACCAGACCTAGGACGATCCCGGAGACCCAGTACTTC CATRPRTIPETQYF
TRBJ2-2 NA TRBV7-3 TRBD2 TGTGCCAGCAGTTCGGGACTAGCGGGCCCCGGGGAGCTGTTTTTT CASSSGLAGPGELFF
TRBJ1-1 NA TRBV2 NA TGTGCCAGCAGGAGGAGGATGAACACTGAAGCTTTCTTT CASRRRMNTEAFF
TRBJ2-2 many TRBV7-2 TRBD2 TGTGCCAGCAGCCGGGGAGCGGGACGACGGACCGGGGAGCTGTTTTTT CASSRGAGRRTGELFF
TRBJ2-3 many TRBV3-1 NA TGTGCCAGCAGCCCAGGCCTCGGACCCTACATGAATACGCAGTATTTT CASSPGLGPYMNTQYF
TRBJ1-1 NA TRBV5-1 NA TGCGCCAGCAGCTTGGGGGGGGGGTTGTACACTGAAGCTTTCTTT CASSLGGGLYTEAFF
TRBJ2-6 many TRBV10-3 NA TGTGCCATCAGATTTGGAGGATCTGGGGCCAACGTCCTGACTTTC CAIRFGGSGANVLTF
TRBJ1-2 many TRBV29-1 NA TGCAGCGTTGGGAGACAGGACTATGGCTACACCTTC CSVGRQDYGYTF
TRBJ2-3 few TRBV6-1 NA TGTGCCAGCAGTACGACTTCTAGCACAGATACGCAGTATTTT CASSTTSSTDTQYF
TRBJ1-4 few TRBV14 NA TGTGCCAGCAGTCTCGCATGGAGCGGAGCCCGGAATGAAAAACTGTTTTTT CASSLAWSGARNEKLFF
TRBJ1-1 many TRBV19 TRBD1 TGTGCCAGTATGAGGGAGGGGGCGATTGAAGCTTTCTTT CASMREGAIEAFF
TRBJ2-2 many TRBV2 NA TGTGCCAGCGCGGGACGGTCGAACACCGGGGAGCTGTTTTTT CASAGRSNTGELFF
TRBJ2-1 few TRBV10-3 TRBD2 TGTGCCATCAGAGGTAGCGGGACTAGCGGGAGGTCTAGGGAGCAGTTCTTC CAIRGSGTSGRSREQFF
TRBJ1-1 few TRBV7-7 NA TGTGCTAGCACCCCACCCCCCACCATGAACACTGAAGCTTTCTTT CASTPPPTMNTEAFF
TRBJ1-5 once TRBV19 NA TGTGCCAGTAGTATAGCACATAGCAATCAGCCCCAGCATTTT CASSIAHSNQPQHF
TRBJ2-1 many TRBV10-3 TRBD2 TGTGCCATCAGTGGGACTAGCAATGAGCAGTTCTTC CAISGTSNEQFF
TRBJ2-1 NA TRBV12-3/TRBV12-4 TRBD1 TGTGCCAGCAGCTTAGGGGGCGCTGGTGGCTATGAGCAGTTCTTC CASSLGGAGGYEQFF
TRBJ2-1 NA TRBV9 NA TGTGCCAGCGGGAGGGGGGGCCAAGCGTTTGAGCAGTTCTTC CASGRGGQAFEQFF
TRBJ2-3 many TRBV20-1 TRBD2 TGCAGTTTGCCTGGACTAGCGGGAGGGAAGGCCACAGATACGCAGTATTTT CSLPGLAGGKATDTQYF
TRBJ1-1 many TRBV7-3 TRBD1 TGTGCCAGCAGCCCCAGGGGGCGAGGGACTGAAGCTTTCTTT CASSPRGRGTEAFF
TRBJ2-1 many TRBV2 NA TGTGCCAGCAGACTGACCCAGTACAATGAGCAGTTCTTC CASRLTQYNEQFF
TRBJ2-4 NA TRBV13 TRBD1 TGTGCCAACAGCTTACTAGGGGGCGTAGCCAAAAACATTCAGTACTTC CANSLLGGVAKNIQYF
TRBJ1-1 NA TRBV7-9 NA TGTGCCAGCAGCTCCCTCCGGGGGCAGTTAGTCACTGAAGCTTTCTTT CASSSLRGQLVTEAFF